Each of the 21 T cell receptor beta chains below was sequenced from the same sample in a study of T cell responses to AZD1222 COVID-19 vaccine. Repertoires were generated with immunoSEQ multiplex PCR, while TCRdb's copy carries only in-frame clones and drops some. This sample has more than 100,000 clones; 80% to 90% occur once, and the top ten carry around 8.6%. The source was peripheral blood, collected on day 0 of AZD1222 vaccination. These receptors were obtained from an adult in good health.

The V gene is TRBV12-3 or TRBV12-4, the J gene TRBJ2-1, with a weak D call TRBD2 (6 bases). V was cut by 7 bases and J by 15 bases, with 19 bases left in between. CDR3 size: 12 residues. The CDR3 DNA sequence: TGTGCCAGCACCCTAGACGCCGGGACTCCGTTCTTC. Protein sequence: CASTLDAGTPFF.

Remarks on this clone: Other DNA sequences of this sample code for an identical CDR3. The chain combines TRBV19 with TRBJ1-5; no firm D call. The CDR3 covers 15 residues. V dropped 1 base and J dropped 2 bases, with 9 bases sitting between them. Germline CDR1 is LNHDA and CDR2 is SQIVND (reference sequence). The CDR3 loop reads CASSIGGRGNQPQHF. In DNA form, the CDR3 reads TGTGCCAGTAGTATAGGCGGGAGAGGCAATCAGCCCCAGCATTTT.

The CDR3 sequence is CASAIAQPHTDTQYF. The CDR3 bases are TGTGCCAGCGCAATAGCCCAGCCTCACACAGATACGCAGTATTTT. This chain connects TRBV7-9 to TRBJ2-3; D remains unclear. CDR1 SEHNR and CDR2 FQNEAQ come from the germline V gene (reference sequence). This CDR3 region has 15 residues. Trimming removed 8 bases from V and 2 bases from J, with 17 bases in between.

The CDR3 protein is CASSLSRDSYEQYF. In nucleotides, the CDR3 is TGTGCCAGCAGCTTAAGTCGGGACAGCTACGAGCAGTACTTC. The genes are TRBV7-3 and TRBJ2-7, with 7 bases identical to TRBD1. V shed 1 base, J shed 3 bases, and the junction held 3 bases outside the gene matches. Germline CDR1 reads SGHTA; CDR2 reads FQGTGA. This CDR3 spans 14 amino acids.

The genes are TRBV5-8 and TRBJ1-4; D is uncertain. V lost 5 bases, J lost 0 bases, and 14 bases lay in between. CDR3 length: 16 residues. Germline-derived CDR1 and CDR2 are SGHTS and YDEGEE. CDR3 sequence: CASSSRAAATNEKLFF. CDR3 nucleotide sequence: TGTGCCAGCAGTTCCAGAGCGGCCGCAACTAATGAAAAACTGTTTTTT. Drawing the rest from reference TRBV5-8 and TRBJ1-4, the complete variable domain is EAGVTQSPTHLIKTRGQQATLRCSPISGHTSVYWYQQALGLGLQFLLWYDEGEERNRGNFPPRFSGRQFPNYSSELNVNALELEDSALYLCASSSRAAATNEKLFFGSGTQLSVL.

CDR3 in DNA: TGCGCCAGCAGCTTGGATGGGGACGAATCCACCTATGGCTACACCTTC. This sequence encodes CASSLDGDESTYGYTF. V usage is TRBV5-1 and J usage is TRBJ1-2, with D possibly being TRBD1 (5 bases). V lost 0 bases and J 4 bases, leaving 16 bases between the germline ends. This CDR3 is 16 amino acids long. Germline CDR1 SGHRS, CDR2 YFSETQ.

This clone was observed a few times. The rearrangement links TRBV28 to TRBJ1-5; D remains unclear. Trimming took 5 bases from V and 0 from J, leaving 17 bases between them. The CDR3 loop spans 17 amino acids. The V gene's germline CDR1 is MDHEN and CDR2 SYDVKM. CDR3 in DNA: TGTGCCAGCAGTCACGCTGTGCAGTTTTATAGCAATCAGCCCCAGCATTTT. Encoded protein: CASSHAVQFYSNQPQHF.

V and J are TRBV28 and TRBJ1-1, with D unclear. V dropped 6 bases and J dropped 4 bases, with 18 bases sitting between them. Germline values: CDR1 MDHEN, CDR2 SYDVKM. The CDR3 is 15 residues long. The CDR3 here is CASSRRAIVGTEAFF. In DNA, the CDR3 is TGTGCCAGCAGCCGCCGGGCGATTGTGGGCACTGAAGCTTTCTTT.

CDR3 DNA sequence: TGCAGTGCCAGTAGGGGGGATGCTTTCTTT. It specifies CSASRGDAFF. The J gene is TRBJ1-1, the V gene TRBV20-1; D is possibly TRBD1 (6 bases). Trimming pared 6 bases from V and 11 bases from J, leaving 13 bases between. Germline lookup yields CDR1 DFQATT and CDR2 SNEGSKA (reference sequence). This CDR3 comprises 10 residues.

This chain joins TRBV27 and TRBJ2-1, with a weak D call TRBD2 (5 bases). Deletions cut 5 bases from V and 8 bases from J, with 19 bases between. The CDR3 sequence is 15 residues long. Germline V gives CDR1 MNHEY, CDR2 SMNVEV (reference sequence). CDR3 amino acids: CASSPLLLGVDEQFF. For the CDR3, the DNA is TGTGCCAGCAGTCCCCTTCTACTGGGAGTCGATGAGCAGTTCTTC.

V usage is TRBV12-3 or TRBV12-4 and J usage is TRBJ2-3; 8 nucleotides match TRBD2. Unmatched junction bases numbered 7, after V lost 10 bases and J lost 7 bases. This CDR3 has 12 amino acids. In nucleotides, the CDR3 is TGTGCCATCATGGCGGGAGGCAATACGCAGTATTTT. As protein: CAIMAGGNTQYF.

V is TRBV6-5 and J is TRBJ1-3, with D perhaps TRBD1 (6 bases). The germline V gene encodes CDR1 MNHEY and CDR2 SVGAGI. V lost 3 bases to trimming and J lost 2 bases, with 11 bases between them. The CDR3 runs 15 residues. The CDR3, as DNA: TGTGCCAGCAGTTATGTACAGGGAACTGGAAACACCATATATTTT. It specifies CASSYVQGTGNTIYF.

The chain carries TRBV19 and TRBJ1-1, with D perhaps matching TRBD1 (6 bases). The CDR3 is made up of 14 amino acids. Between the trimmed V and J ends, which lost 1 base and 8 bases, there was a span of 14 bases. Germline CDR1 reads LNHDA; CDR2 reads SQIVND (reference sequence). The CDR3 DNA is TGTGCCAGTAGTATAGGACAGGACTTTGTCGAAGCTTTCTTT. This gives the protein CASSIGQDFVEAFF.

V is TRBV12-3 or TRBV12-4 and J is TRBJ1-4; D is undetermined. The CDR3 loop spans 13 amino acids. Trimming shortened V by 3 bases and J by 4 bases, and 6 bases separated the two germline ends. The chain's CDR3 is CASSFGSNEKLFF. CDR3 nucleotide sequence: TGTGCCAGCAGTTTCGGGAGTAATGAAAAACTGTTTTTT.

This sequence joins TRBV13 and TRBJ2-7; 10 bases are a match to TRBD2. CDR1 is PRHDT, CDR2 FYEKMQ, per germline (reference sequence). This CDR3 has 16 residues. Losses at the gene ends were 1 base for V and 0 bases for J; bases not matched to a gene: 3. The CDR3 DNA follows: TGTGCCAGCAGCTTAGATGGACTAGCGGCCTCCTACGAGCAGTACTTC. Encoded protein: CASSLDGLAASYEQYF.

The chain combines TRBV4-1 with TRBJ2-3, with TRBD1 matching over 10 bases. The CDR3 extends over 13 amino acids. Trimming took 9 bases from V and 2 from J; bases not matched to a gene: 2. Germline loops: CDR1 MGHRA, CDR2 YSYEKL. The CDR3 reads CASGQGVTDTQYF. CDR3 DNA: TGCGCCAGTGGACAGGGGGTCACAGATACGCAGTATTTT.

This chain uses TRBV11-3 with TRBJ2-1; D could derive from TRBD1 or TRBD2 (5 bases each). V was trimmed by 5 bases and J by 7 bases, leaving 12 bases between them. In germline, CDR1 is SGHNT, CDR2 YENEEA. This CDR3 spans 13 amino acids. CDR3 region: CASSPGRINEQFF. CDR3 DNA: TGTGCCAGCAGCCCGGGACGGATTAATGAGCAGTTCTTC.

The chain combines TRBV7-9 with TRBJ1-1, with unresolved D. CDR1 and CDR2 (germline): SEHNR, FQNEAQ (reference sequence). Trimming stripped 5 bases from V and 5 bases from J, with 9 bases between. The CDR3 sequence is 12 residues long. The CDR3 here is CASSPEPTEAFF. The CDR3 DNA reads TGTGCCAGCAGCCCCGAACCGACTGAAGCTTTCTTT.

This clone was counted between two and nine times. V is TRBV7-2 and J is TRBJ1-2; TRBD1 might be the D (5 bases). CDR3 size: 15 residues. Per the germline V gene, CDR1 is SGHTA and CDR2 is FQGNSA. V was pared by 6 bases and J by 4 bases, with 18 bases between. CDR3 DNA sequence: TGTGCCAGCAGTCTAGGGGTTTCTAGAACCTATGGCTACACCTTC. The encoded protein is CASSLGVSRTYGYTF.

The chain couples TRBV5-1 to TRBJ1-2, with 7 bases identical to TRBD1. Per the germline V gene, CDR1 is SGHRS and CDR2 is YFSETQ. The CDR3 has 13 amino acids. V lost 4 bases to trimming and J lost 5 bases; unmatched junction nucleotides: 5. DNA of the CDR3: TGCGCCAGCAGCCCCGACAGGGCTTATGGCTACACCTTC. Encoded protein: CASSPDRAYGYTF.

The chain joins TRBV5-6 to TRBJ2-1, with D unresolved. V lost 0 bases and J 9 bases, leaving 10 bases between the germline ends. Germline assignment: CDR1 SGHDT and CDR2 YYEEEE. The CDR3 runs 13 residues. In DNA, the CDR3 is TGTGCCAGCAGCTTGGGCGGAGCACTTGAGCAGTTCTTC. Residues: CASSLGGALEQFF. The full variable domain, rest sourced from reference TRBV5-6 and TRBJ2-1, is DAGVTQSPTHLIKTRGQQVTLRCSPKSGHDTVSWYQQALGQGPQFIFQYYEEEERQRGNFPDRFSGHQFPNYSSELNVNALLLGDSALYLCASSLGGALEQFFGPGTRLTVL.